This T cell receptor beta chain was profiled in a study of cytomegalovirus exposure and HLA in healthy donors. Study-level findings and limits: With later analysis, a missense DCLRE1C variant became linked to TCR beta V- and J-gene trimming.

This clone was seen a few times. Its antigen is not known. PCR used 60 Vbeta primers and 13 Jbeta primers. Original data processing: The authors later counted about 80 million unique TCR beta chains, roughly 10 million of them shared. This table comes from immunoSEQ multiplex PCR, and its TCRdb copy is limited to in-frame clones, with some not included. The V and J calls and clone size were taken over from that table, and D and trimming were inferred from the DNA. The profile covers 20,000 to 30,000 clones, with approximately 79% appearing a single time and about 4.5% taken by the ten largest. The CDR3 is 17 residues long. CDR1 LGHNA and CDR2 YNFKEQ come from the germline V gene. Trimming left V 0 bases short and J 2 bases short, with 17 bases between.

Sequencing was performed on PBMCs. The rearrangement joins TRBV4-2 to TRBJ2-7; no definite D call. This clonotype originated in a male donor in good health and CMV-seronegative. This chain's CDR3 is CASSQDTSAAFPYEQYF. CDR3 bases: TGTGCCAGCAGCCAAGATACGTCCGCGGCGTTTCCCTACGAGCAGTACTTC.